This record covers a single T cell receptor (beta chain). Using immunoSEQ multiplex PCR, the repertoire was profiled, and TCRdb retains in-frame clones only, with some absent. The profile covers 110,000 to 150,000 clones, with around 93% appearing a single time and 1.5% to 2% taken by the ten largest. This entry comes from a study of cytomegalovirus exposure and HLA in healthy donors. V shed 2 bases and J shed 5 bases, with 13 bases lying between them. CDR3 length: 14 amino acids. CDR1 is SGHRS, CDR2 YFSETQ, per germline. Sequencing input: PBMCs. The clonotype was recovered from a man aged 18-30 years in good health and CMV-seropositive. This chain uses TRBV5-1 with TRBJ1-2, with no clear D. CDR3 amino acids: CASSLPDEGYGYTF. Here the CDR3 DNA reads TGCGCCAGCAGCTTACCGGACGAGGGATATGGCTACACCTTC.